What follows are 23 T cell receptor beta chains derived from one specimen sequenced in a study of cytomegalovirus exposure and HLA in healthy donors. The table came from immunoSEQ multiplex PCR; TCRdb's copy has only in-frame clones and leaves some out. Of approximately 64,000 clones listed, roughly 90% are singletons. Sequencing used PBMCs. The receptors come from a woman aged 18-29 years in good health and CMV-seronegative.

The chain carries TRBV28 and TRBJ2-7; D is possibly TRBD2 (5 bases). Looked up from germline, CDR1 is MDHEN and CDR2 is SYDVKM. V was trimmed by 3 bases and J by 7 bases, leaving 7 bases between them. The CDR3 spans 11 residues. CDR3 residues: CASSFEREQYF. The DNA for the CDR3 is TGTGCCAGCAGTTTTGAGCGGGAGCAGTACTTC.

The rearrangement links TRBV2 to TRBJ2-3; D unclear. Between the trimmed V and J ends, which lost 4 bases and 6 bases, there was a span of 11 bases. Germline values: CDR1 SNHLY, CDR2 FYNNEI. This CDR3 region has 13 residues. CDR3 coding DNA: TGTGCCAGCAGTGTCCGCAGCGAGGATACGCAGTATTTT. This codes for CASSVRSEDTQYF.

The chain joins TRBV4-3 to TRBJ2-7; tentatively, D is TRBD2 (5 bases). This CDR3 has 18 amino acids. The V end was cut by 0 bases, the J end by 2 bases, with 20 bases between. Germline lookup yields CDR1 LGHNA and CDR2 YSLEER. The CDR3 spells CASSQELISLGNPYEQYF. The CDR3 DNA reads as TGCGCCAGCAGCCAAGAATTAATCTCACTAGGGAATCCCTACGAGCAGTACTTC.

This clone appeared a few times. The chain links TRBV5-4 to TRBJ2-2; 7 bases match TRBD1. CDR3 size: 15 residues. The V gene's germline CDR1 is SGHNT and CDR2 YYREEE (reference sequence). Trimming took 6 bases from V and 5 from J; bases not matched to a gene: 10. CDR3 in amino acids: CASTLSGTATGELFF. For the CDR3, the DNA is TGTGCCAGCACCCTTTCAGGGACAGCAACCGGGGAGCTGTTTTTT.

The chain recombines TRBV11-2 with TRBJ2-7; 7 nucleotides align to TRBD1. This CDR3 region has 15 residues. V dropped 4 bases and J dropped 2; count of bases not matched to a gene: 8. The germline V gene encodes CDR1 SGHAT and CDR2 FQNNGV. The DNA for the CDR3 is TGTGCCAGCAGCTCCCGAGACAGGGACGCCTACGAGCAGTACTTC. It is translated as CASSSRDRDAYEQYF.

In DNA, the CDR3 is TGTGCCAGCAGCTTAGATCGTGTTCCTGGGGCCAACGTCCTGACTTTC. It yields the protein CASSLDRVPGANVLTF. This chain uses TRBV11-2 with TRBJ2-6; D not resolved. V dropped 0 bases and J dropped 2 bases, with 8 bases sitting between them. Germline V CDR1 and CDR2: SGHAT, FQNNGV. CDR3 size: 16 residues.

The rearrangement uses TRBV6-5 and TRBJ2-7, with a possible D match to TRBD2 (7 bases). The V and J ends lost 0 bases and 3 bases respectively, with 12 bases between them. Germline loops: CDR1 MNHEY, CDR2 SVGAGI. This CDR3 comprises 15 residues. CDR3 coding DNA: TGTGCCAGCAGTTACTCTTCGGGGGGCGACTACGAGCAGTACTTC. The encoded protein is CASSYSSGGDYEQYF.

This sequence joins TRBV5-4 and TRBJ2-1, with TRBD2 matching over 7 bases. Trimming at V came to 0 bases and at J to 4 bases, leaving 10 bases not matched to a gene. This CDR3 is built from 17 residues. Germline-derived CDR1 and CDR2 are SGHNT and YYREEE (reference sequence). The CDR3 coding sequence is TGTGCCAGCAGCTTGGGCGGGAGCATAGGGTTTTACAATGAGCAGTTCTTC. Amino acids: CASSLGGSIGFYNEQFF.

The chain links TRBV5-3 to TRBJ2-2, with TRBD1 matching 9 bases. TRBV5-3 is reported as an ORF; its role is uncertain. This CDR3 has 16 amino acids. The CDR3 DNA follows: TGTGTTGGGGGACAGGGTTTCATCGCGAACACCGGGGAGCTGTTTTTT. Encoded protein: CVGGQGFIANTGELFF.

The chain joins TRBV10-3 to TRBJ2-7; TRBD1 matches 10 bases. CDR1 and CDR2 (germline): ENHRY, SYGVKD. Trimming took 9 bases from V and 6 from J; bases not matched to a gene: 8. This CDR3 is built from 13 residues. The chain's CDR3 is CAIRQGALGEQYF. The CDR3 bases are TGTGCCATTCGACAGGGGGCGCTTGGCGAGCAGTACTTC.

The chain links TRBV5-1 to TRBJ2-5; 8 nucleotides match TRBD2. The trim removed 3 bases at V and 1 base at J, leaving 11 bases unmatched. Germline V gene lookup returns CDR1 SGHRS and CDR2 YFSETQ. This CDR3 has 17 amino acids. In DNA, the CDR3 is TGCGCCAGCAGCTACTCCTTCGGCGGGGGGAGCCAAGAGACCCAGTACTTC. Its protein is CASSYSFGGGSQETQYF.

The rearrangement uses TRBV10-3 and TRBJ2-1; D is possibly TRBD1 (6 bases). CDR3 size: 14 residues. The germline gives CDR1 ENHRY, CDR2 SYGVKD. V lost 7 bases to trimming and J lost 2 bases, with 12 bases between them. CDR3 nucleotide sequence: TGTGCCATCACTAAAGGGACAACCTACAATGAGCAGTTCTTC. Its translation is CAITKGTTYNEQFF.

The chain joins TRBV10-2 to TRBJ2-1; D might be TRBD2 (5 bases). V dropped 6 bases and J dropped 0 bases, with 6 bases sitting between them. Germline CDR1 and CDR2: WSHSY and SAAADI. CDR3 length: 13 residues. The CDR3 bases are TGCGCCAGCAGACTAGACTCCTACAATGAGCAGTTCTTC. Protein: CASRLDSYNEQFF.

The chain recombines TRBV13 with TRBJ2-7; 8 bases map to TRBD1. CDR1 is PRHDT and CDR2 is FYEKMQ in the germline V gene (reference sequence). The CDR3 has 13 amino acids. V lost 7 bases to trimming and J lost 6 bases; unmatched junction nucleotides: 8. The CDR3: CASNMDRASEQYF. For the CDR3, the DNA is TGTGCCAGCAACATGGACAGGGCCAGCGAGCAGTACTTC. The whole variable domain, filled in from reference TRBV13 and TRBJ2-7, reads AAGVIQSPRHLIKEKRETATLKCYPIPRHDTVYWYQQGPGQDPQFLISFYEKMQSDKGSIPDRFSAQQFSDYHSELNMSSLELGDSALYFCASNMDRASEQYFGPGTRLTVT.

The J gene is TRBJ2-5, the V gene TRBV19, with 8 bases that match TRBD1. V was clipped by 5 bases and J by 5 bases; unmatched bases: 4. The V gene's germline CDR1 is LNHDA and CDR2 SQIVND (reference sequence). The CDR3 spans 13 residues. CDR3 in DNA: TGTGCCAGTAGTCCAGGGGGCGAGGAGACCCAGTACTTC. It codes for CASSPGGEETQYF.

CDR3 amino acids: CASSWTVNTEAFF. CDR3 DNA: TGTGCCAGCAGCTGGACAGTGAACACTGAAGCTTTCTTT. The chain uses TRBV13 and TRBJ1-1; D is possibly TRBD1 (6 bases). The germline CDR1 and CDR2 sequences are PRHDT and FYEKMQ (reference sequence). CDR3 length: 13 amino acids. Between the trimmed V and J ends, which lost 4 bases and 0 bases, there was a span of 6 bases.

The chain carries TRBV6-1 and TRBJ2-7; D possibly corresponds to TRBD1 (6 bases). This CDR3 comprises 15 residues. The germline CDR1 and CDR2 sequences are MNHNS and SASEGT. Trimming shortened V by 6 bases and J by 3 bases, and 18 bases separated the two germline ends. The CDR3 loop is CASRNRAAISYEQYF. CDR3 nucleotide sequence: TGTGCCAGCAGGAACAGGGCGGCCATTAGCTACGAGCAGTACTTC.

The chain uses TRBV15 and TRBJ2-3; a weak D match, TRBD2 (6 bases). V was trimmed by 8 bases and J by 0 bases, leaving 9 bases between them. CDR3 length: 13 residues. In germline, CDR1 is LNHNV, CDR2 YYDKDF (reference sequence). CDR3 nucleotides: TGTGCCACCGCGGGGCCTAGCACAGATACGCAGTATTTT. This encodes CATAGPSTDTQYF.

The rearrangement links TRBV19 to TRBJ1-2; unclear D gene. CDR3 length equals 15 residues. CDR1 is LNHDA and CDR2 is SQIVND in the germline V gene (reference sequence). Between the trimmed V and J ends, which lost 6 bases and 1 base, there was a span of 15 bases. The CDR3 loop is CASRTFGGINYGYTF. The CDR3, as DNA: TGTGCCAGTAGGACCTTCGGCGGTATTAACTATGGCTACACCTTC.

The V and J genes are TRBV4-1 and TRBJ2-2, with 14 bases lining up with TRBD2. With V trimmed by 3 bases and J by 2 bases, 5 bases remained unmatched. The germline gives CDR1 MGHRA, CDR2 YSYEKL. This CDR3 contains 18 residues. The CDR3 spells CASSHPGLAGANTGELFF. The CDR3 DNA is TGCGCCAGCAGCCACCCGGGACTAGCGGGGGCAAACACCGGGGAGCTGTTTTTT.

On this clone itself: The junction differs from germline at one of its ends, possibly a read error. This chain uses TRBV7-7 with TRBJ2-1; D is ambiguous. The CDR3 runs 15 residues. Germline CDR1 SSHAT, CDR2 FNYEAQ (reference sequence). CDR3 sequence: CASSLGPQPYDEQFF. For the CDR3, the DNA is TGTGCTAGCAGCTTAGGGCCACAGCCCTACGATGAGCAGTTCTTC.

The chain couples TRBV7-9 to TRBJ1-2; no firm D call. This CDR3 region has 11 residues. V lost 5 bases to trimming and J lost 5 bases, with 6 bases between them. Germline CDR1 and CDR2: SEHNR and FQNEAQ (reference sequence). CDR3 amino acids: CASSLLYGYTF. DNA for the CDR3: TGTGCCAGCAGCCTCCTGTATGGCTACACCTTC.

CDR3 in amino acids: CASTLHLPRTEVKNIQYF. The CDR3, as DNA: TGTGCCAGCACCCTACACCTCCCCAGGACGGAGGTCAAAAACATTCAGTACTTC. The J gene is TRBJ2-4, the V gene TRBV27; TRBD2 might be the D (5 bases). CDR1 and CDR2 (germline): MNHEY, SMNVEV (reference sequence). This CDR3 is built from 18 residues. V was trimmed by 7 bases and J by 3 bases, leaving 25 bases between them.